In this sample, the clone carrying this T cell receptor beta chain turned up many times. The CDR3 runs to 17 residues. Germline CDR1 LGHNA, CDR2 YSLEER. Deletions cut 0 bases from V and 2 bases from J, with 11 bases between. This entry is derived from a study of blood T cells in healthy people across ages. Then a second PCR, running roughly 6 to 12 cycles, was carried out with a sample-barcoded 5' primer and a J-beta primer mix. TCRdb used MiXCR to reprocess the 5' RACE reads, holding one entry per CDR3 protein. The sample has 700,000 or so distinct CDR3 sequences; around 38% are singletons. This TCR came from a man older than 75 in good health. This chain uses TRBV4-3 with TRBJ2-6; D may be TRBD1 or TRBD2 (5 bases each). Material for sequencing was blood. This chain's CDR3 is CASSQDGALAGANVLTF. The CDR3 DNA is TGCGCCAGCAGCCAAGATGGGGCACTAGCTGGGGCCAACGTCCTGACTTTC.